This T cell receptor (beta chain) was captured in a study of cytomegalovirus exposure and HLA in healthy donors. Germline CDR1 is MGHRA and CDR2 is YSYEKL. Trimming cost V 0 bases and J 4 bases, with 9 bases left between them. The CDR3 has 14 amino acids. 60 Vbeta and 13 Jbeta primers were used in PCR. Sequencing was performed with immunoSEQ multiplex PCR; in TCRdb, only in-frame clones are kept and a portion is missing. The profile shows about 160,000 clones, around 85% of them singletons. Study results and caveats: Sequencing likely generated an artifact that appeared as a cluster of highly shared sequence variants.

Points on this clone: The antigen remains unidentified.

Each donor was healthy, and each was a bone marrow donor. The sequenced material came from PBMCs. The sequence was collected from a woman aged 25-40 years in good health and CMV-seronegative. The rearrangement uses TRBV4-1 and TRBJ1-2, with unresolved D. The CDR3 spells CASSQDSVPYGYTF. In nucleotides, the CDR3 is TGCGCCAGCAGCCAAGATTCAGTTCCCTATGGCTACACCTTC.